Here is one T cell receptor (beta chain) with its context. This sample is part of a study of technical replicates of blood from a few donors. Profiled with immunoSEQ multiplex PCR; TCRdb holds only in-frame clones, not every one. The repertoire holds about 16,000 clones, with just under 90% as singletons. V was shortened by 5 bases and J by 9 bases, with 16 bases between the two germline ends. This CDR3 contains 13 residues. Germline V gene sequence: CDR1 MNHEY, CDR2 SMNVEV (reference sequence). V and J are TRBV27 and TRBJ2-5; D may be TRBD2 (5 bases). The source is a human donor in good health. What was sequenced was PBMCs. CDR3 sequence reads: CASSPNTVGAQYF. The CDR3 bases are TGTGCCAGCAGTCCAAACACGGTCGGGGCCCAGTACTTC.